This is a list of T cell receptor beta chains from one sample in a study of blood T cell repertoires in COVID-19. Data came from immunoSEQ multiplex PCR; TCRdb stores just in-frame clones and leaves some out. Seen here are 360,000 or so clones, 90% observed once, and the top ten hold 6.5%. Sequencing input: peripheral blood. The receptors were gathered from a man between 18 and 29 years old with active or convalescent COVID-19. Each CDR3 is given with its conserved first and last residue. A D gene is named only where the DNA matches it firmly. Clone size appears in some rows only: once, few, many, or a class for an expanded clone.

j_gene: TRBJ2-7
abundance: once
v_gene: TRBV27
d_gene: TRBD2
CDR3aa: CASSFSTSGSRIEQYF
CDR3nt: TGTGCCAGCAGTTTCTCGACTAGCGGGAGTCGTATCGAGCAGTACTTC

j_gene: TRBJ1-1
abundance: .
v_gene: TRBV9
d_gene: TRBD1
CDR3aa: CASSPRQGETEAFF
CDR3nt: TGTGCCAGCAGCCCTCGACAGGGTGAGACTGAAGCTTTCTTT

j_gene: TRBJ1-5
abundance: .
v_gene: TRBV19
d_gene: TRBD1
CDR3aa: CASSIQLPGGHNQPQHF
CDR3nt: TGTGCCAGTAGTATTCAGCTTCCAGGGGGCCACAATCAGCCCCAGCATTTT

j_gene: TRBJ2-7
abundance: .
v_gene: TRBV6-5
d_gene: .
CDR3aa: CASTAYEQYF
CDR3nt: TGTGCCAGCACCGCGTACGAGCAGTACTTC

j_gene: TRBJ2-7
abundance: once
v_gene: TRBV29-1
d_gene: .
CDR3aa: CSVIEGDGTYEQYF
CDR3nt: TGCAGCGTTATAGAGGGGGACGGAACTTACGAGCAGTACTTC

j_gene: TRBJ1-4
abundance: .
v_gene: TRBV7-6
d_gene: TRBD1
CDR3aa: CASSLATQGAGPKKLFF
CDR3nt: TGTGCCAGCAGCTTGGCAACCCAGGGGGCCGGGCCAAAGAAACTGTTTTTT

j_gene: TRBJ1-1
abundance: .
v_gene: TRBV7-2
d_gene: TRBD1
CDR3aa: CASSLRTGPGFGTFF
CDR3nt: TGTGCCAGCAGCCTTCGGACAGGTCCCGGATTTGGGACTTTCTTT

j_gene: TRBJ2-3
abundance: few
v_gene: TRBV11-2
d_gene: TRBD2
CDR3aa: CASSALAGGPDTQYF
CDR3nt: TGTGCCAGCAGCGCTCTAGCGGGAGGACCAGATACGCAGTATTTT

j_gene: TRBJ2-3
abundance: .
v_gene: TRBV29-1
d_gene: TRBD2
CDR3aa: CSVAREGAQYF
CDR3nt: TGCAGCGTTGCCCGGGAGGGTGCGCAGTATTTT

j_gene: TRBJ1-1
abundance: .
v_gene: TRBV9
d_gene: .
CDR3aa: CASSGEGAWDTEAFF
CDR3nt: TGTGCCAGCAGCGGAGAAGGGGCCTGGGACACTGAAGCTTTCTTT